The 28 T cell receptor beta chains presented below share a single source sample, sequenced in a study of CD4 T cells in relation to SARS-CoV-2 and coronaviruses. Some clones are missing from TCRdb's copy, which holds only in-frame ones; the method was immunoSEQ multiplex PCR. Of around 30,000 clones listed, about 76% are singletons. For these TCRs, the target antigens are not known. Sample: memory CD4+ T cells from PBMCs, cultured in vitro. The receptors here all came from an adult with COVID-19.

The rearrangement links TRBV3-1 (or the pseudogene TRBV3-2) to TRBJ1-1; no definite D call. The V and J ends lost 0 bases and 10 bases respectively, with 15 bases between them. There are 14 residues in the CDR3. Germline V gene data show CDR1 as LGHDT and CDR2 as YNNKEL (reference sequence). The CDR3 bases are TGTGCCAGCAGCCAAGATACGACGGGCATGCGAGCTTTCTTT. Translating gives CASSQDTTGMRAFF.

This rearrangement joins TRBV9 to TRBJ1-2; D ambiguous. This CDR3 is built from 12 residues. Trimming removed 0 bases from V and 7 bases from J, with 7 bases in between. The germline CDR1 and CDR2 sequences are SGDLS and YYNGEE. Here the CDR3 DNA reads TGTGCCAGCAGCGTAGGAGGGTTTGGCTACACCTTC. Translating it yields CASSVGGFGYTF.

About this clone: Other nucleotide sequences from this sample produce the same CDR3. The V call is TRBV3-1 (or the pseudogene TRBV3-2), the J call TRBJ2-3, with D possibly TRBD1 on 6 matching bases. This CDR3 has 15 residues. CDR1 and CDR2 from the germline V gene are LGHDT and YNNKEL (reference sequence). Trimming stripped 4 bases from V and 0 bases from J, with 11 bases between. The CDR3 coding sequence is TGTGCCAGCAGCCCCCGGGACACCAGCACAGATACGCAGTATTTT. It translates to CASSPRDTSTDTQYF.

V is TRBV5-4 and J is TRBJ1-3; D unclear. Germline V lookup: CDR1 SGHNT, CDR2 YYREEE (reference sequence). This CDR3 comprises 16 residues. V was pared by 4 bases and J by 0 bases, with 14 bases between. The CDR3 region is CASSEDSSSSGNTIYF. The DNA of the CDR3 is TGTGCCAGCAGCGAGGACTCTAGCAGCTCTGGAAACACCATATATTTT.

This chain's CDR3 is CASSQGLRQGGTGELFF. CDR3 DNA sequence: TGCGCCAGCAGCCAAGGCCTTCGACAGGGCGGGACCGGGGAGCTGTTTTTT. The rearrangement links TRBV4-3 to TRBJ2-2; 7 bases fit TRBD1. The CDR3 has 17 residues. Germline CDR1 and CDR2: LGHNA and YSLEER. J was trimmed by 5 bases and V by 1 base; bases with no gene match: 10.

The rearrangement uses TRBV9 and TRBJ2-4; 9 nucleotides line up with TRBD2. Per germline, CDR1 SGDLS and CDR2 YYNGEE. Germline trimming cut 3 bases from V and 9 bases from J; bases unmatched to any gene: 7. CDR3 length equals 14 residues. The CDR3, as DNA: TGTGCCAGCAGCGCGGGACTAGCTGTCCGCATTCAGTACTTC. Encoded protein: CASSAGLAVRIQYF.

The rearrangement uses TRBV19 and TRBJ2-7; TRBD2 might be the D (6 bases). The CDR3 runs 14 residues. Germline V lookup: CDR1 LNHDA, CDR2 SQIVND (reference sequence). The V end was cut by 10 bases, the J end by 0 bases, with 16 bases between. The DNA of the CDR3 is TGTGCCACTGCGGTCGGCGGGATCTCCTACGAGCAGTACTTC. Residues: CATAVGGISYEQYF.

J is TRBJ1-6 and V is TRBV28; no reliable D call. This CDR3 spans 15 amino acids. The germline V gene encodes CDR1 MDHEN and CDR2 SYDVKM. With 7 bases removed from V and 9 bases from J, the gap between germline ends came to 19 bases. This chain's CDR3 is CASTTRRGSASPLHF. DNA of the CDR3: TGTGCCAGCACCACGAGGCGGGGTTCTGCTTCACCCCTCCACTTT.

This clone was counted between two and nine times. The V call is TRBV4-2, the J call TRBJ2-5, with 8 bases matching TRBD2. The CDR3 has 17 residues. V lost 1 base and J lost 5; bases outside the gene matches: 12. Germline CDR1 and CDR2: LGHNA and YNFKEQ. This CDR3 is CASSQVLGLAWGETQYF. CDR3 bases: TGTGCCAGCAGCCAAGTGCTTGGACTAGCTTGGGGGGAGACCCAGTACTTC.

The chain is built from TRBV10-3 and TRBJ2-3; tentatively, D is TRBD1 (5 bases). The V gene lost 2 bases and the J gene lost 5 bases, with 14 bases spanning the gap. The CDR3 has 15 residues. The germline CDR1 and CDR2 sequences are ENHRY and SYGVKD. The CDR3 loop is CAISEERRVGDTQYF. In DNA, the CDR3 is TGTGCCATCAGTGAGGAGCGCAGGGTTGGAGATACGCAGTATTTT.

This clone has a single count. The CDR3 here is CASSLGVQETQYF. CDR3 DNA sequence: TGTGCCAGCAGTTTGGGTGTCCAAGAGACCCAGTACTTC. The V call is TRBV28, the J call TRBJ2-5; D is undetermined. Germline loops: CDR1 MDHEN, CDR2 SYDVKM. The V gene lost 3 bases and the J gene lost 1 base, with 6 bases spanning the gap. This CDR3 has 13 amino acids.

The CDR3 coding sequence is TGTGCCAGCAGTGACTCGTTGGGCGGGGAGCAGTACTTC. Translation: CASSDSLGGEQYF. The chain couples TRBV6-4 to TRBJ2-7; D perhaps matches TRBD2 (5 bases). Trimming removed 0 bases from V and 7 bases from J, with 10 bases in between. The CDR3 covers 13 residues. The germline gives CDR1 MRHNA, CDR2 SNTAGT.

The rearrangement joins TRBV18 to TRBJ1-4; maybe TRBD1 (5 bases). The CDR3 is made up of 13 amino acids. The germline CDR1 and CDR2 sequences are KGHSH and LQKENI. V was pared by 4 bases and J by 5 bases, with 8 bases between. The CDR3 loop reads CASSQGPNEKLFF. Written as DNA, the CDR3 is TGTGCCAGCTCACAGGGGCCGAATGAAAAACTGTTTTTT.

This rearrangement joins TRBV12-3 or TRBV12-4 to TRBJ2-3; D is unresolved. The CDR3 covers 13 residues. The V end lost 4 bases, the J end lost 5 bases, and 10 bases lay between the germline ends. In DNA form, the CDR3 reads TGTGCCAGCAGTTCCTCCCTGGGAGATACGCAGTATTTT. It yields the protein CASSSSLGDTQYF.

This chain uses TRBV2 with TRBJ2-7; TRBD1 is a possible D gene (5 bases). V lost 6 bases and J lost 2, with 17 bases in between. The CDR3 loop spans 15 amino acids. CDR1 and CDR2 (germline): SNHLY, FYNNEI. CDR3 region: CASSDLQASTYEQYF. CDR3 nucleotides: TGTGCCAGCAGCGACTTACAGGCTTCTACCTACGAGCAGTACTTC.

The chain couples TRBV5-4 to TRBJ2-6; no clear D gene. The CDR3 covers 17 residues. Deletions cut 0 bases from V and 1 base from J, with 11 bases between. CDR1 and CDR2 (germline): SGHNT, YYREEE (reference sequence). The CDR3 protein is CASSLGISGSGANVLTF. In DNA form, the CDR3 reads TGTGCCAGCAGCTTGGGAATCTCGGGTTCTGGGGCCAACGTCCTGACTTTC.

The V call is TRBV12-3 or TRBV12-4, the J call TRBJ1-2; TRBD1 agrees at 7 bases. The V segment lost 3 bases and the J segment 3 bases; nucleotides outside the gene matches: 1. CDR3 length equals 13 residues. The CDR3 protein is CASSFDRDYGYTF. CDR3 in DNA: TGTGCCAGCAGTTTCGACAGGGACTATGGCTACACCTTC.

The sample holds a few counts of this clone. The chain carries TRBV7-3 and TRBJ2-2; 7 bases align to TRBD2. Germline CDR1 and CDR2: SGHTA and FQGTGA. This CDR3 region has 15 residues. The V gene end was trimmed by 2 bases and the J gene end by 0 bases; junction bases not matched to a gene: 0. CDR3 sequence (DNA): TGTGCCAGCAGCTTAGCGGGAGCGAACACCGGGGAGCTGTTTTTT. Its protein product is CASSLAGANTGELFF.

This clone turned up a few times. The V call is TRBV5-1, the J call TRBJ1-6, with TRBD1 identical over 7 bases. The CDR3 consists of 14 residues. Germline CDR1 is SGHRS and CDR2 is YFSETQ. V shed 3 bases and J 10 bases; nucleotides not matched to a gene: 7. CDR3 DNA sequence: TGCGCCAGCAGCTACGGGACAGCGGCCTCACCCCTCCACTTT. As protein: CASSYGTAASPLHF.

The rearrangement links TRBV7-2 to TRBJ1-5; 9 positions match TRBD1. Germline V lookup: CDR1 SGHTA, CDR2 FQGNSA. V was clipped by 4 bases and J by 9 bases; unmatched bases: 7. The CDR3 is 14 amino acids. The chain's CDR3 is CASSSTGGRRPQHF. The CDR3 coding sequence is TGTGCCAGCAGCTCTACAGGGGGCCGGAGGCCCCAGCATTTT.

This chain uses TRBV2 with TRBJ2-7, with 8 positions matching TRBD1. The CDR3 is 19 residues long. The J segment lost 3 bases and the V segment lost 8 bases, leaving 24 bases of the junction unmatched. Germline V gene data show CDR1 as SNHLY and CDR2 as FYNNEI. The DNA of the CDR3 is TGTGCCAGCCCGCCGGTTCAAGGACAGGGAAGCCCAGGGGGCTACGAGCAGTACTTC. It encodes CASPPVQGQGSPGGYEQYF.

In this sample, this clone turned up once. V usage is TRBV18 and J usage is TRBJ2-7; perhaps TRBD2 as D (7 bases). The V and J ends lost 3 bases and 5 bases respectively, with 17 bases between them. The CDR3 is 15 amino acids. CDR1 and CDR2 from the germline V gene are KGHSH and LQKENI. The CDR3: CASSPLRGGSDEQYF. The CDR3 DNA reads as TGTGCCAGCTCACCGTTACGCGGGGGCAGCGACGAGCAGTACTTC. Together with reference TRBV18 and TRBJ2-7, the CDR3 gives the full variable domain: NAGVMQNPRHLVRRRGQEARLRCSPMKGHSHVYWYRQLPEEGLKFMVYLQKENIIDESGMPKERFSAEFPKEGPSILRIQQVVRGDSAAYFCASSPLRGGSDEQYFGPGTRLTVT.

V and J are TRBV9 and TRBJ1-1; D not certain. Trimming shortened V by 4 bases and J by 2 bases, and 12 bases separated the two germline ends. Germline V CDR1 and CDR2: SGDLS, YYNGEE. The CDR3 runs 14 residues. This CDR3 is CASSSPSANTEAFF. The DNA of the CDR3 is TGTGCCAGCAGCTCCCCGTCGGCAAACACTGAAGCTTTCTTT.

V and J are TRBV10-3 and TRBJ1-4; D call uncertain. This CDR3 is 14 amino acids long. V was pared by 3 bases and J by 8 bases, with 13 bases between. CDR1 and CDR2 from the germline V gene are ENHRY and SYGVKD. The CDR3 reads CAISEKAANEKLFF. The CDR3 nucleotides read TGTGCCATCAGTGAAAAGGCAGCGAACGAAAAACTGTTTTTT.

This chain joins TRBV27 and TRBJ2-3, with 8 bases fitting TRBD2. CDR1 and CDR2 (germline): MNHEY, SMNVEV (reference sequence). J lost 2 bases, V lost 2 bases, and 6 bases had no gene match. CDR3 length: 16 residues. The CDR3 DNA reads as TGTGCCAGCAGTTTAGGAGCGGGGGCCAACACAGATACGCAGTATTTT. It encodes CASSLGAGANTDTQYF.

This chain connects TRBV2 to TRBJ2-5; 10 bases are shared with TRBD2. V gave up 1 base and J gave up 5 bases; unmatched junction bases: 10. CDR1 is SNHLY and CDR2 is FYNNEI in the germline V gene. The CDR3 is 17 residues long. CDR3 loop: CASSEGWTSGEGETQYF. As DNA, the CDR3 is TGTGCCAGCAGTGAAGGCTGGACTAGCGGAGAAGGGGAGACCCAGTACTTC.

The gene calls are TRBV28 and TRBJ2-5, with 7 bases identical to TRBD1. This CDR3 has 19 amino acids. Looked up from germline, CDR1 is MDHEN and CDR2 is SYDVKM. Trimming cost V 2 bases and J 2 bases; bases outside gene matches: 17. CDR3 sequence reads: CASSLISLGQTPRQETQYF. CDR3 coding DNA: TGTGCCAGCAGTTTAATCTCTTTGGGACAGACCCCCCGACAAGAGACCCAGTACTTC.

The chain has TRBV6-6 and TRBJ1-1, with 8 bases lining up with TRBD1. Per germline, CDR1 MNHNY and CDR2 SVGAGI (reference sequence). The CDR3 consists of 14 residues. The V segment lost 4 bases and the J segment 7 bases; nucleotides outside the gene matches: 8. Here the CDR3 reads CASSSGTGPNEAFF. CDR3 in DNA: TGTGCCAGCAGTTCCGGGACAGGTCCGAATGAAGCTTTCTTT.